This is a list of T cell receptor beta chains from one sample in a study of blood T cell repertoires in COVID-19. TCRdb's table, derived via immunoSEQ multiplex PCR, lists solely in-frame clones and lacks some. The sample lists about 210,000 clones; roughly 94% were seen once. Material for sequencing was peripheral blood. The origin of the receptors is a man aged 25-45 years with acute or convalescent COVID-19. The CDR3 runs from the conserved cysteine through the conserved F or W. A D gene is named only where the DNA matches it firmly. Some rows have no size entry. The others give once, few or many, or a class for an expanded clone.

v_call	clone_size	d_call	j_call	cdr3_aa	cdr3_nt
TRBV9	-	-	TRBJ1-3	CASSVNLDFSGNTIYF	TGTGCCAGCAGCGTAAATCTGGACTTCTCTGGAAACACCATATATTTT
TRBV18	-	-	TRBJ1-5	CASSPLGGNSNQPQHF	TGTGCCAGCTCGCCCTTAGGCGGTAACAGCAATCAGCCCCAGCATTTT
TRBV11-2	-	-	TRBJ1-1	CASSLRGSNTEAFF	TGTGCCAGCAGCTTAAGAGGGAGCAACACTGAAGCTTTCTTT
TRBV3-1/TRBV3-2	-	-	TRBJ1-6	CASSQRYTGRSYNSPLHF	TGTGCCAGCAGCCAGAGATATACAGGACGGTCCTATAATTCACCCCTCCACTTT
TRBV14	-	-	TRBJ2-2	CASSQGLYTGELFF	TGTGCCAGCAGCCAAGGGCTCTACACCGGGGAGCTGTTTTTT
TRBV5-1	-	-	TRBJ1-2	CASSLVPGPNYGYTF	TGCGCCAGCAGCTTGGTACCAGGGCCCAACTATGGCTACACCTTC
TRBV19	-	-	TRBJ2-7	CASSIEEGRYEQYF	TGTGCCAGTAGTATAGAAGAGGGTCGATACGAGCAGTACTTC
TRBV2	-	TRBD2	TRBJ2-7	CASRRASGGYEQYF	TGTGCCAGCAGGCGGGCTAGCGGGGGATACGAGCAGTACTTC
TRBV28	-	-	TRBJ1-1	CASSLTQAYTEAFF	TGTGCCAGCAGTTTAACACAAGCGTACACTGAAGCTTTCTTT
TRBV5-6	-	-	TRBJ1-6	CASSETQGRNSPLHF	TGTGCCAGCAGCGAGACTCAGGGGCGGAATTCACCCCTCCACTTT
TRBV4-1	once	-	TRBJ2-7	CASSQETGTATEQYF	TGCGCCAGCAGCCAAGAAACAGGGACCGCCACCGAGCAGTACTTC
TRBV7-8	-	-	TRBJ1-1	CASSPRNTEAFF	TGTGCCAGCAGCCCCAGGAACACTGAAGCTTTCTTT
TRBV11-2	many	TRBD1	TRBJ2-7	CASSASTGGYEQYF	TGTGCCAGCAGCGCCTCGACAGGGGGCTACGAGCAGTACTTC
TRBV5-4	-	-	TRBJ2-1	CASSLDRGGYNEQFF	TGTGCCAGCAGCTTGGATCGGGGAGGCTACAATGAGCAGTTCTTC
TRBV30	-	-	TRBJ1-1	CAWSATENTEAFF	TGTGCCTGGAGTGCCACAGAGAACACTGAAGCTTTCTTT
TRBV5-1	-	-	TRBJ2-1	CASSRGGSDNEQFF	TGCGCCAGCTCGAGGGGGGGCTCGGACAATGAGCAGTTCTTC
TRBV28	-	-	TRBJ1-2	CASRVTGGYTF	TGTGCCAGCAGGGTCACGGGTGGCTACACCTTC
TRBV7-3	-	-	TRBJ2-5	CASSLMRTPCQETQYF	TGTGCCAGCAGCTTAATGCGGACACCGTGTCAAGAGACCCAGTACTTC
TRBV3-1/TRBV3-2	-	-	TRBJ1-1	CASRGGVEAFF	TGTGCCAGCAGGGGCGGGGTTGAAGCTTTCTTT
TRBV5-1	-	TRBD2	TRBJ2-1	CASSLGAGAQNEQFF	TGCGCCAGCAGCTTAGGAGCGGGAGCCCAGAATGAGCAGTTCTTC
TRBV5-1	-	-	TRBJ2-5	CASSLAWGAPETQYF	TGCGCCAGCAGCTTGGCTTGGGGCGCCCCAGAGACCCAGTACTTC
TRBV3-1/TRBV3-2	-	TRBD1	TRBJ2-5	CATRQGHQETQYF	TGTGCCACCCGACAGGGCCACCAAGAGACCCAGTACTTC
TRBV28	once	-	TRBJ1-2	CASRPGLIYGYTF	TGTGCCAGCAGACCCGGACTCATCTATGGCTACACCTTC
TRBV19	-	-	TRBJ1-2	CASSLGAPYYGYTF	TGTGCCAGTAGTCTTGGAGCTCCCTACTATGGCTACACCTTC
TRBV7-9	few	-	TRBJ1-1	CASSQQANTEAFF	TGTGCCAGCAGTCAACAGGCGAACACTGAAGCTTTCTTT
TRBV29-1	-	TRBD1	TRBJ2-1	CSVVYRGPGYNEQFF	TGCAGCGTTGTGTATAGGGGGCCGGGGTACAATGAGCAGTTCTTC
TRBV4-2	-	-	TRBJ1-2	CASSLEPGQNYGYTF	TGTGCCAGCAGCCTGGAACCGGGACAAAACTATGGCTACACCTTC
TRBV5-4	-	TRBD1	TRBJ2-7	CAISGQDSYEQYF	TGTGCCATCTCAGGACAGGACTCCTACGAGCAGTACTTC
TRBV19	-	TRBD1	TRBJ1-6	CASKGQGASPLHF	TGTGCCAGTAAGGGACAGGGAGCCTCACCCCTCCACTTT
TRBV18	once	-	TRBJ2-5	CASSQGVQETQYF	TGTGCCAGCTCACAAGGGGTACAAGAGACCCAGTACTTC
TRBV18	-	TRBD1	TRBJ2-1	CASSLQGRNNEQFF	TGTGCCAGCTCACTACAGGGGCGGAATAATGAGCAGTTCTTC
TRBV19	-	-	TRBJ1-2	CASSGQWYGYTF	TGTGCCAGTAGTGGACAGTGGTATGGCTACACCTTC
TRBV27	-	TRBD2	TRBJ2-7	CASSFTLGLADYEQYF	TGTGCCAGCAGTTTTACGCTCGGACTAGCGGATTACGAGCAGTACTTC
TRBV7-2	-	-	TRBJ1-2	CASKLDSFNYGYTF	TGTGCCAGCAAGCTGGACAGCTTTAACTATGGCTACACCTTC
TRBV5-1	-	TRBD1	TRBJ1-5	CASSPTGFNQPQHF	TGCGCCAGCAGCCCGACAGGGTTCAATCAGCCCCAGCATTTT
TRBV5-1	-	-	TRBJ1-4	CASSFRGPTYEKLFF	TGCGCCAGCAGCTTCAGGGGACCTACTTATGAAAAACTGTTTTTT
TRBV5-1	-	TRBD2	TRBJ2-3	CASSLAGGPTDTQYF	TGCGCCAGCAGCTTAGCGGGAGGCCCCACAGATACGCAGTATTTT
TRBV18	once	-	TRBJ2-3	CASSPSRQQSTDTQYF	TGTGCCAGCTCACCCTCCCGACAGCAATCCACAGATACGCAGTATTTT
TRBV7-6	-	TRBD1	TRBJ2-6	CASSSRGDRGGANVLTF	TGTGCCAGCAGCTCCAGAGGTGACAGGGGTGGGGCCAACGTCCTGACTTTC
TRBV28	-	TRBD1	TRBJ1-2	CASSRAGTGGYGYTF	TGTGCCAGCAGTCGTGCCGGGACAGGGGGATACGGCTACACCTTC
TRBV5-1	-	-	TRBJ1-4	CASSALATTTNEKLFF	TGCGCCAGCAGCGCACTGGCGACAACAACTAATGAAAAACTGTTTTTT
TRBV7-9	-	-	TRBJ2-3	CASNRGIGADTQYF	TGTGCCAGCAATAGGGGAATTGGAGCAGATACGCAGTATTTT
TRBV6-6	-	-	TRBJ1-5	CASSYRGQGPQPQHF	TGTGCCAGCAGTTACAGGGGCCAGGGCCCCCAGCCCCAGCATTTT
TRBV2	-	TRBD2	TRBJ2-2	CASSAWTSGGAAGELFF	TGTGCCAGCAGTGCCTGGACTAGCGGGGGGGCGGCCGGGGAGCTGTTTTTT
TRBV10-1	-	-	TRBJ1-3	CASSPGLNSGNTIYF	TGCGCCAGCAGCCCGGGACTGAACTCTGGAAACACCATATATTTT
TRBV5-1	-	TRBD1	TRBJ2-1	CASSGGQGAYNEQFF	TGCGCCAGCAGCGGAGGACAGGGTGCCTACAATGAGCAGTTCTTC
TRBV19	few	TRBD1	TRBJ1-1	CASSTRTGGLPEAFF	TGTGCCAGTAGTACTCGGACAGGGGGCTTACCTGAAGCTTTCTTT
TRBV28	-	-	TRBJ1-2	CATTTGNYGYTF	TGTGCCACCACCACCGGTAACTATGGCTACACCTTC
TRBV3-1/TRBV3-2	-	-	TRBJ1-4	CASSQETAREKLFF	TGTGCCAGCAGCCAAGAGACAGCGCGCGAAAAACTGTTTTTT
TRBV2	-	TRBD1	TRBJ1-6	CASSRQGSKSPLHF	TGTGCCAGCAGCAGACAGGGAAGCAAGTCACCCCTCCACTTT